This T cell receptor (beta chain) is drawn from a study of T cell repertoires in cytomegalovirus infection. Study at large: Public signatures in TCR beta pointed to CMV infection and matching HLA type.

Whole-study findings and limits: Within the response measured ex vivo, HLA-C-restricted CMV-specific TCR beta clonotypes were dominant.

The germline CDR1 and CDR2 sequences are SEHNR and FQNEAQ (reference sequence). The CDR3 length is 20 residues. Trimming removed 4 bases from V and 0 bases from J; junction bases left unmatched: 15. TCRdb re-analysed the reads in MiXCR, keeping a single row per CDR3 protein. The data contain tens of thousands of distinct CDR3 sequences, 35% to 50% of them seen just once; the ten biggest clones take up roughly 93%. As for this clonotype: Antigen specificity is unknown.

The sample was CD8+ T cells from cultured PBMCs, taken from culture after CMV antigen stimulation. This TCR came from a human donor in good health (CMV status not recorded). Some clones in this sample may be carry-over from other donors' samples. The chain recombines TRBV7-9 with TRBJ2-6; 7 bases are a match to TRBD1. In DNA form, the CDR3 reads TGTGCCAGCAGCTCCCATTATCGGGACAGTTTGTTCTCTGGGGCCAACGTCCTGACTTTC. Its protein is CASSSHYRDSLFSGANVLTF.